A selection of T cell receptor beta chains follows, all from one sample in a study of T cell responses to AZD1222 COVID-19 vaccine. Using immunoSEQ multiplex PCR, the repertoire was profiled, and TCRdb retains in-frame clones only, with some absent. The profile shows more than 100,000 clones, approximately 90% of them singletons. The sequencing used peripheral blood, collected on day 0 of AZD1222 vaccination. The receptors here all came from an adult in good health. Each CDR3 is given with its conserved first and last residue. D genes are given only for firm matches. The listing skips clone size in some rows; elsewhere it reads once, few, many or a size class.

size	V	J	D	DNA	CDR3
-	TRBV15	TRBJ2-2	-	TGTGCCACCAGCAGAGCCGCGGGCGGGGAGCTGTTTTTT	CATSRAAGGELFF
once	TRBV19	TRBJ1-3	-	TGTGCCAGTAGTATATCCTGGACCGCGGGAAACACCATATATTTT	CASSISWTAGNTIYF
-	TRBV5-1	TRBJ1-6	-	TGCGCCAGCAGCTTGGATGGGGCGAATTCACCCCTCCACTTT	CASSLDGANSPLHF
-	TRBV27	TRBJ2-1	-	TGTGCCAGCGGACTGGACTACAATGAGCAGTTCTTC	CASGLDYNEQFF
-	TRBV24-1	TRBJ1-5	TRBD1	TGTGCCACCAGTGACACGGGACAGTTCAATCAGCCCCAGCATTTT	CATSDTGQFNQPQHF
-	TRBV20-1	TRBJ2-1	-	TGCAGTGCTAGCATCCGGGGGGAGCAGTTCTTC	CSASIRGEQFF
-	TRBV10-1	TRBJ2-3	-	TGCGCCAGCAGTGAGGTTGGGTCTGGCGCAGATACGCAGTATTTT	CASSEVGSGADTQYF
-	TRBV12-3/TRBV12-4	TRBJ1-2	TRBD1	TGTGCCAGCAGTCGGGACAGGGAAGTTGGCTACACCTTC	CASSRDREVGYTF
-	TRBV5-6	TRBJ1-1	-	TGTGCCAGCAGTCCGATATTGAGAGTGAACACTGAAGCTTTCTTT	CASSPILRVNTEAFF
-	TRBV5-1	TRBJ2-7	-	TGCGCCAGCAGCCGGGACGGTTACGAGCAGTACTTC	CASSRDGYEQYF
-	TRBV18	TRBJ1-5	-	TGTGCCAGCTCACCTGGGAATAGCAATCAGCCCCAGCATTTT	CASSPGNSNQPQHF
-	TRBV5-1	TRBJ2-1	TRBD1	TGCGCCAGCAGCTTGGAACAGGGGAAATACAATGAGCAGTTCTTC	CASSLEQGKYNEQFF
-	TRBV27	TRBJ1-5	TRBD1	TGTGCCAGCAGTTTGGGACAGGGCGGTCAGCCCCAGCATTTT	CASSLGQGGQPQHF